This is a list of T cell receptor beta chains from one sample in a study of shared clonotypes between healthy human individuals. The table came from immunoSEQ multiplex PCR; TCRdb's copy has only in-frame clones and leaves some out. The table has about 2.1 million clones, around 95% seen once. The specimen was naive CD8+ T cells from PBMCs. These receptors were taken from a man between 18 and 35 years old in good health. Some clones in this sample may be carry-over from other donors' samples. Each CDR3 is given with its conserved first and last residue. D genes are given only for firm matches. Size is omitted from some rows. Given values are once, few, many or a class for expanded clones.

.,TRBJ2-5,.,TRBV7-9,CASRGRGGGETQYF,TGTGCCAGCAGGGGAAGGGGCGGAGGAGAGACCCAGTACTTC
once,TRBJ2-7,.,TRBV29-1,CSVERGGYEQYF,TGCAGCGTTGAGAGGGGGGGCTACGAGCAGTACTTC
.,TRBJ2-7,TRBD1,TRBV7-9,CASSLSPGQIRPYEQYF,TGTGCCAGCAGCTTAAGCCCGGGACAGATCAGGCCCTACGAGCAGTACTTC
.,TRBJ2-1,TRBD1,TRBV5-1,CASSSGTGRYNEQFF,TGCGCCAGCAGCTCCGGGACAGGGAGGTACAATGAGCAGTTCTTC
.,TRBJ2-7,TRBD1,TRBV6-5,CASGLQGVGYEQYF,TGTGCCAGCGGTTTACAGGGGGTTGGGTACGAGCAGTACTTC
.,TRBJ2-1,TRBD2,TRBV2,CATTKTSGTGNEQFF,TGTGCCACCACTAAGACTAGCGGGACGGGCAATGAGCAGTTCTTC
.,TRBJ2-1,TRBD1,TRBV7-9,CASSLVRTGGNEQFF,TGTGCCAGCAGCTTAGTACGCACAGGGGGCAATGAGCAGTTCTTC
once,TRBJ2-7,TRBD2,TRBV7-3,CASSQWVSSGSQLNF,TGTGCCAGCAGCCAATGGGTGTCTAGCGGGAGCCAATTGAACTTC
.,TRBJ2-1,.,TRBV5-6,CASSLAQWGLNNEQFF,TGTGCCAGCAGCTTGGCCCAGTGGGGCTTAAACAATGAGCAGTTCTTC
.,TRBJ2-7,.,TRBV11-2,CASSLDEQYF,TGTGCCAGCTCCTTAGACGAGCAGTACTTC
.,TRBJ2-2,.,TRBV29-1,CSVEGLGAGTGELFF,TGCAGCGTTGAAGGATTGGGGGCGGGTACCGGGGAGCTGTTTTTT
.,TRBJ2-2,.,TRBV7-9,CASSPGPSGVGELFF,TGTGCCAGCAGCCCAGGTCCCTCGGGGGTCGGGGAGCTGTTTTTT
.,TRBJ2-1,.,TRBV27,CASSLRQGRWYNEQFF,TGTGCCAGCAGTTTGCGGCAGGGGCGTTGGTACAATGAGCAGTTCTTC
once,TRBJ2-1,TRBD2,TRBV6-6,CASSTSTSGSYREQFF,TGTGCCAGCAGCACCTCAACTAGCGGGAGTTATCGTGAGCAGTTCTTC
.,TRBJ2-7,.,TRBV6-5,CASSYGRGTYEQYF,TGTGCCAGCAGTTACGGGCGGGGAACCTACGAGCAGTACTTC
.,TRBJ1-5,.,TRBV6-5,CASSYSGTQPQHF,TGTGCCAGCAGTTACTCGGGGACTCAGCCCCAGCATTTT
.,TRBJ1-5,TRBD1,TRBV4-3,CASSPRQGGNQPQHF,TGCGCCAGCAGCCCCAGACAGGGCGGCAATCAGCCCCAGCATTTT
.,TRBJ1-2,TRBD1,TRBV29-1,CSGGDRVERGYTF,TGCAGCGGAGGGGACAGGGTGGAAAGGGGCTACACCTTC
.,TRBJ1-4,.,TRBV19,CASTMTAKNEKLFF,TGTGCCAGTACCATGACGGCGAAAAATGAAAAACTGTTTTTT
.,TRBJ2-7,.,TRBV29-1,CSVSQGPYEQYF,TGCAGCGTTTCACAGGGTCCCTACGAGCAGTACTTC
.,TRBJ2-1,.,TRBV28,CASSSLRAQGGENEQFF,TGTGCCAGCAGTTCGTTAAGAGCCCAGGGGGGGGAGAATGAGCAGTTCTTC
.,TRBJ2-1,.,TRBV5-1,CASSGGTLSSYNEQFF,TGCGCCAGCAGCGGCGGGACTTTAAGCTCCTACAATGAGCAGTTCTTC
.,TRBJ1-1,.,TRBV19,CASRGVNTEAFF,TGTGCCAGTAGGGGGGTGAACACTGAAGCTTTCTTT
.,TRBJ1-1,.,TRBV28,CASSPDWNTEAFF,TGTGCCAGCAGCCCGGACTGGAACACTGAAGCTTTCTTT
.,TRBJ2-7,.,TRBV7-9,CASSLAVNDEQYF,TGTGCCAGCAGCTTAGCGGTAAATGACGAGCAGTACTTC
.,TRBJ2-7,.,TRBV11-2,CASSSHTTYEQYF,TGTGCCAGCAGCTCGCATACCACCTACGAGCAGTACTTC
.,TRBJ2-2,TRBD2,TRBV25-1,CASSPRGSGRVTGELFF,TGTGCCAGCAGTCCCCGAGGTAGCGGGAGGGTCACCGGGGAGCTGTTTTTT
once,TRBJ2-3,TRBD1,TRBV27,CASSSRTGTTDTQYF,TGTGCCAGCAGTTCCCGGACAGGGACCACAGATACGCAGTATTTT
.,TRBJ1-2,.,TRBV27,CASRLGGSGYGYTF,TGTGCCAGCAGATTAGGGGGTAGCGGCTATGGCTACACCTTC
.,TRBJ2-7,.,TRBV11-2,CASSSVRGTGEQYF,TGTGCCAGCAGCTCGGTACGGGGCACGGGGGAGCAGTACTTC
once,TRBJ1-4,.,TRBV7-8,CASSLARQVTATNEKLFF,TGTGCCAGCAGCTTAGCCAGACAGGTGACAGCAACTAATGAAAAACTGTTTTTT
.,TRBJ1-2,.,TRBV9,CASSSSIEWEDSNYGYTF,TGTGCCAGCAGCTCCTCAATCGAGTGGGAGGACAGTAACTATGGCTACACCTTC
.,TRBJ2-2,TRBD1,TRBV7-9,CASSGQGLRAGELFF,TGTGCCAGCAGTGGACAGGGGTTGCGGGCCGGGGAGCTGTTTTTT
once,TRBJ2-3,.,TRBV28,CASSLNYPSTDTQYF,TGTGCCAGCAGTTTGAACTACCCTAGCACAGATACGCAGTATTTT
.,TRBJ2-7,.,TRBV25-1,CASSPFGGSSYEQYF,TGTGCCAGCAGCCCCTTCGGGGGTAGCTCCTACGAGCAGTACTTC
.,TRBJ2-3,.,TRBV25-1,CASSESPYTQYF,TGTGCCAGCAGTGAATCTCCGTATACGCAGTATTTT
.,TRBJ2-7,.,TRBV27,CASSNGGTYEQYF,TGTGCCAGCAGTAACGGGGGCACCTACGAGCAGTACTTC
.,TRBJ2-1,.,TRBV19,CASSPGLYNEQFF,TGTGCCAGTAGTCCGGGCCTCTACAATGAGCAGTTCTTC
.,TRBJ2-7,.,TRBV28,CASSLTPQTYEQYF,TGTGCCAGCAGTTTAACTCCACAGACCTACGAGCAGTACTTC
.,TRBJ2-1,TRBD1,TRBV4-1,CASSQDQTGGWKNEQFF,TGCGCCAGCAGCCAAGACCAGACAGGGGGTTGGAAAAATGAGCAGTTCTTC
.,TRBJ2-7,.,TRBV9,CASSAGDGTYEQYF,TGTGCCAGCAGCGCGGGGGACGGCACCTACGAGCAGTACTTC
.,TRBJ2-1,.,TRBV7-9,CASSLDSRSDEQFF,TGTGCCAGCAGCTTAGATTCACGAAGCGATGAGCAGTTCTTC
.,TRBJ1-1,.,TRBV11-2,CASSLGWVGANTEAFF,TGTGCCAGCAGCTTAGGTTGGGTAGGGGCGAACACTGAAGCTTTCTTT
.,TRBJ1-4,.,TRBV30,CAWSEGQFTNEKLFF,TGTGCCTGGAGCGAGGGCCAGTTCACTAATGAAAAACTGTTTTTT
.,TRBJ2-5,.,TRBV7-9,CASSSNNRYQETQYF,TGTGCCAGCAGCTCGAATAACAGGTACCAAGAGACCCAGTACTTC
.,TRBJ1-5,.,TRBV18,CASWKGEDRQPQHF,TGTGCCAGCTGGAAAGGGGAGGACCGGCAGCCCCAGCATTTT
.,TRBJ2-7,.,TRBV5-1,CASSLGDIYEQYF,TGCGCCAGCAGCTTGGGGGACATATACGAGCAGTACTTC
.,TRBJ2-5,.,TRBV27,CASSPDTSPGETQYF,TGTGCCAGCAGTCCTGACACCTCACCAGGGGAGACCCAGTACTTC
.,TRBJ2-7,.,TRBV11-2,CASSYATWEQYF,TGTGCCAGCAGCTACGCGACCTGGGAGCAGTACTTC
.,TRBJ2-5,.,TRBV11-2,CASSSTGGRAYGETQYF,TGTGCCAGCAGCTCTACCGGGGGACGAGCATACGGGGAGACCCAGTACTTC
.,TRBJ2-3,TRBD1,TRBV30,CAWSVTTGGLLTDTQYF,TGTGCCTGGAGTGTAACCACAGGGGGTTTACTCACAGATACGCAGTATTTT
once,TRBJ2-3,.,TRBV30,CAWSHSGRVDTQYF,TGTGCCTGGAGTCATAGCGGAAGAGTGGATACGCAGTATTTT
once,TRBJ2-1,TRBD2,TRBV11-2,CASSFGAGAIYNEQFF,TGTGCCAGCAGCTTCGGGGCGGGAGCTATCTACAATGAGCAGTTCTTC
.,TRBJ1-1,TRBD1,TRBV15,CATSRAPTGGIMNTEAFF,TGTGCCACCAGCAGAGCCCCAACAGGGGGAATTATGAACACTGAAGCTTTCTTT